The rows below give T cell receptor beta chains drawn from one sample of a study of blood T cell repertoires in COVID-19. The table came from immunoSEQ multiplex PCR; TCRdb's copy has only in-frame clones and leaves some out. This sample has 50,000 to 70,000 clones, with about 86% found just once. The sample was peripheral blood. These receptors originate from a man aged 50 to 60 with active COVID-19. The CDR3 runs from the conserved cysteine through the conserved F or W. Fields, in order: CDR3 protein, J gene, D gene, V gene. D genes are given only for firm matches.

CDR3 protein: CASSPKSGNTEAFF; J gene: TRBJ1-1; D gene: NA; V gene: TRBV5-1
CDR3 protein: CASSPRGQTEAFF; J gene: TRBJ1-1; D gene: TRBD1; V gene: TRBV18
CDR3 protein: CASSYSGTSGGRAQYF; J gene: TRBJ2-5; D gene: TRBD2; V gene: TRBV6-5
CDR3 protein: CASSLTGTGANVLTF; J gene: TRBJ2-6; D gene: NA; V gene: TRBV2
CDR3 protein: CATSRAGGYQETQYF; J gene: TRBJ2-5; D gene: TRBD2; V gene: TRBV15
CDR3 protein: CASRAGAYTEAFF; J gene: TRBJ1-1; D gene: NA; V gene: TRBV10-2
CDR3 protein: CAWSLGSVIAKNIQYF; J gene: TRBJ2-4; D gene: NA; V gene: TRBV30
CDR3 protein: CASSWGDRLGEKLFF; J gene: TRBJ1-4; D gene: TRBD1; V gene: TRBV7-9
CDR3 protein: CASSEFGWGQGPEKLFF; J gene: TRBJ1-4; D gene: TRBD1; V gene: TRBV6-1
CDR3 protein: CASSVEGGANQPQHF; J gene: TRBJ1-5; D gene: NA; V gene: TRBV9
CDR3 protein: CASSLRIGTSGGFTDTQYF; J gene: TRBJ2-3; D gene: TRBD2; V gene: TRBV19
CDR3 protein: CATSRAGEGVEKLFF; J gene: TRBJ1-4; D gene: NA; V gene: TRBV15
CDR3 protein: CASSSGQGNEQYF; J gene: TRBJ2-7; D gene: TRBD1; V gene: TRBV11-2
CDR3 protein: CASSQSIDYEQYF; J gene: TRBJ2-7; D gene: NA; V gene: TRBV6-5
CDR3 protein: CSAEDRQGLASNEQFF; J gene: TRBJ2-1; D gene: TRBD2; V gene: TRBV29-1
CDR3 protein: CASSLRESSYNEQFF; J gene: TRBJ2-1; D gene: NA; V gene: TRBV7-9
CDR3 protein: CASGVQGATEQFF; J gene: TRBJ2-1; D gene: TRBD1; V gene: TRBV12-5
CDR3 protein: CASSLGLYNEQFF; J gene: TRBJ2-1; D gene: NA; V gene: TRBV7-2
CDR3 protein: CASSHRWGRALHNEQFF; J gene: TRBJ2-1; D gene: TRBD2; V gene: TRBV27
CDR3 protein: CASSVGTVGNQPQHF; J gene: TRBJ1-5; D gene: NA; V gene: TRBV9
CDR3 protein: CASIGGHIQYF; J gene: TRBJ2-4; D gene: NA; V gene: TRBV19
CDR3 protein: CASGLDSGLAGGEETQYF; J gene: TRBJ2-5; D gene: TRBD2; V gene: TRBV12-5
CDR3 protein: CASSFNEGNTEAFF; J gene: TRBJ1-1; D gene: NA; V gene: TRBV2
CDR3 protein: CATSDFKREGPGETQYF; J gene: TRBJ2-5; D gene: TRBD2; V gene: TRBV24-1
CDR3 protein: CASSARDRKNQPQHF; J gene: TRBJ1-5; D gene: NA; V gene: TRBV4-2
CDR3 protein: CASSDGVNTEAFF; J gene: TRBJ1-1; D gene: NA; V gene: TRBV2
CDR3 protein: CASSITTANYGYTF; J gene: TRBJ1-2; D gene: NA; V gene: TRBV19